The sequence of this T cell receptor beta chain was determined in a study of cytomegalovirus exposure and HLA in healthy donors. General study points: Several V segments, TRBV6-2 and TRBV6-3 among them, could not be told apart and were dropped. Among the sequence variants, a highly shared cluster was likely an artifact of sequencing. Follow-up analysis later connected one missense variant in DCLRE1C with trimming of TCR beta V- and J-genes. 150 or so TCR beta chains were listed as cytomegalovirus-associated.

Losses at the gene ends were 1 base for V and 7 bases for J; bases not matched to a gene: 16. Germline loops: CDR1 SNHLY, CDR2 FYNNEI. The CDR3 is 18 residues long. On this clone: Its antigen is unidentified.

Both 60 Vbeta primers and 13 Jbeta primers went into the PCR. Some clones are missing from TCRdb's copy, which holds only in-frame ones; the method was immunoSEQ multiplex PCR. The profile shows about 210,000 clones, 85% of them singletons. This chain links TRBV2 with TRBJ2-7, with 10 nucleotides matching TRBD2. The sequencing sample was made of PBMCs. This TCR was recovered from a girl between 2 and 10 years old in good health and CMV-seronegative. CDR3 DNA sequence: TGTGCCAGCAGTGAAGAAAACCCCCAGCTAGCGGGAGCTGGGGAGCAGTACTTC. This encodes CASSEENPQLAGAGEQYF.